Following are 24 T cell receptor beta chains from one sample sequenced in a study of T-cell memory formation after mild COVID-19. Via MiXCR, TCRdb re-called the 5' RACE reads, giving one row per CDR3 protein. The sample holds a few hundred thousand distinct CDR3 sequences; 20% to 25% are singletons and the top ten take 9.5% to 15%. What was sequenced was PBMCs or a T cell subset sorted from them (not recorded which). Every receptor here comes from an adult woman who had mild COVID-19 (a few samples of this study predate the infection). Cell type and time point are not known.

The V gene is TRBV7-9, the J gene TRBJ1-5; 8 nucleotides agree with TRBD1. The CDR3 covers 14 residues. Germline V gene lookup returns CDR1 SEHNR and CDR2 FQNEAQ (reference sequence). Germline trimming cut 8 bases from V and 2 bases from J; bases unmatched to any gene: 5. CDR3: CASSKDRGNQPQHF. CDR3 nucleotide sequence: TGTGCCAGCTCTAAGGACAGGGGCAATCAGCCCCAGCATTTT.

The CDR3 region is CASSSVRPVDEQYF. The CDR3 nucleotides are TGTGCCAGCAGTTCCGTTCGTCCCGTCGACGAGCAGTACTTC. The chain is built from TRBV27 and TRBJ2-7, with D unclear. This CDR3 is built from 14 residues. Per germline, CDR1 MNHEY and CDR2 SMNVEV (reference sequence). Trimming removed 4 bases at V and 5 bases at J, with 15 bases between.

This clonotype was observed many times. The rearrangement uses TRBV10-3 and TRBJ2-7; perhaps TRBD1 as D (6 bases). The V gene lost 10 bases and the J gene lost 2 bases, with 21 bases spanning the gap. This CDR3 has 15 amino acids. CDR1 and CDR2 (germline): ENHRY, SYGVKD. CDR3 DNA: TGTGCCACGATGGGGCGTCGGACAGAGGCCTACGAGCAGTACTTC. As protein: CATMGRRTEAYEQYF.

This chain uses TRBV12-3 or TRBV12-4 with TRBJ1-1; 7 bases line up with TRBD1. V trimming: 6 bases; J trimming: 0 bases; junction bases outside the gene matches: 4. This CDR3 region has 14 residues. CDR3 sequence: CASRATGLNTEAFF. Here the CDR3 DNA reads TGTGCCAGCAGGGCGACAGGGTTGAACACTGAAGCTTTCTTT.

The chain couples TRBV12-3 or TRBV12-4 to TRBJ1-2, with a weak D call TRBD1 (5 bases). V was cut by 3 bases and J by 4 bases, with 18 bases left in between. This CDR3 region has 16 residues. CDR3 bases: TGTGCCAGCAGTTTTGGGTCCGGGGGTTCTGGCTATGGCTACACCTTC. It specifies CASSFGSGGSGYGYTF.

This clonotype appeared a few times. This chain links TRBV5-1 with TRBJ2-7, with D perhaps matching TRBD1 (6 bases). Trimming cost V 0 bases and J 6 bases, with 19 bases left between them. Germline V CDR1 and CDR2: SGHRS, YFSETQ. The CDR3 has 16 residues. DNA of the CDR3: TGCGCCAGCAGCTTGGGGGCTTCCGGGACATACCGCGAGCAGTACTTC. Translated: CASSLGASGTYREQYF.

The chain employs TRBV20-1 and TRBJ2-6; 8 nucleotides match TRBD1. The CDR3 is 16 amino acids. Germline CDR1 DFQATT, CDR2 SNEGSKA (reference sequence). V dropped 6 bases and J dropped 2; count of bases not matched to a gene: 9. The CDR3 reads CSALGQGGTGANVLTF. CDR3 DNA: TGCAGTGCCCTCGGACAGGGTGGAACTGGGGCCAACGTCCTGACTTTC.

This clonotype has only a few counts. This chain links TRBV2 with TRBJ2-3; D is ambiguous. Germline lookup yields CDR1 SNHLY and CDR2 FYNNEI. The germline V and J ends were trimmed by 4 bases and 7 bases, with 12 bases remaining between them. CDR3 length: 13 amino acids. CDR3 bases: TGTGCCAGCAGTGGGGAAGCCACGAATACGCAGTATTTT. It translates to CASSGEATNTQYF.

This chain uses TRBV12-3 or TRBV12-4 with TRBJ2-2, with TRBD2 matching over 16 bases. The CDR3 totals 18 residues. The trim removed 5 bases at V and 4 bases at J, leaving 7 bases unmatched. CDR3 sequence: CASSPGLAGGPGTGELFF. The CDR3 region has the DNA TGTGCCAGCAGTCCGGGACTAGCGGGAGGGCCGGGCACCGGGGAGCTGTTTTTT.

In this sample, this clonotype turned up a few times. The gene calls are TRBV5-5 and TRBJ1-5, with 8 bases lining up with TRBD1. The length of the CDR3 is 16 residues. V gave up 4 bases and J gave up 4 bases; unmatched junction bases: 10. Germline V lookup: CDR1 SGHKS, CDR2 YYEKEE (reference sequence). The CDR3 sequence is CASSLSIGQGNQPQHF. The CDR3 region has the DNA TGTGCCAGCAGCCTGAGCATCGGACAGGGAAATCAGCCCCAGCATTTT.

Only a few counts were recorded for this clonotype. The rearrangement uses TRBV5-4 and TRBJ2-7; D is undetermined. The CDR3 has 12 residues. Germline-derived CDR1 and CDR2 are SGHNT and YYREEE (reference sequence). V lost 2 bases, J lost 3 bases, and 6 bases lay in between. The CDR3 coding sequence is TGTGCCAGCAGCTTTTTGGACTACGAGCAGTACTTC. As protein: CASSFLDYEQYF.

This clonotype was seen only a few times. The gene calls are TRBV4-2 and TRBJ1-1, with D unresolved. Germline-derived CDR1 and CDR2 are LGHNA and YNFKEQ. V was pared by 0 bases and J by 11 bases, with 10 bases between. The CDR3 loop spans 12 amino acids. The CDR3 DNA follows: TGTGCCAGCAGCCAAGACTCCGCGCGGGCTTTCTTT. Translated: CASSQDSARAFF.

This clonotype was recorded many times. This rearrangement joins TRBV25-1 to TRBJ2-7; 10 bases map to TRBD1. CDR1 is MGHDK and CDR2 is SYGVNS in the germline V gene. The CDR3 covers 16 residues. Trimming at V came to 4 bases and at J to 7 bases, leaving 13 bases not matched to a gene. In nucleotides, the CDR3 is TGTGCCAGCAGTGTCCCGCCGAGACAGGGGGCGGAGGAGCAGTACTTC. This gives the protein CASSVPPRQGAEEQYF.

This clonotype was counted a single time. The CDR3 DNA reads as TGTGCCAGCAGCTGGCGGACAGCTATTTACAATGAGCAGTTCTTC. This translates into CASSWRTAIYNEQFF. The chain recombines TRBV11-2 with TRBJ2-1, with D perhaps TRBD1 (6 bases). Germline CDR1 and CDR2: SGHAT and FQNNGV. V lost 4 bases to trimming and J lost 4 bases, with 14 bases between them. CDR3 length equals 15 residues.

In this sample, this clonotype turned up many times. The J gene is TRBJ2-3, the V gene TRBV12-3 or TRBV12-4; no clear D gene. This CDR3 has 12 residues. V lost 8 bases, J lost 4 bases, and 10 bases lay in between. The CDR3 coding sequence is TGTGCCAGCGGGAATAGAGCAGATACGCAGTATTTT. Translated: CASGNRADTQYF.

A few counts support this clonotype. The chain recombines TRBV11-2 with TRBJ1-4; 10 positions agree with TRBD1. The V gene's germline CDR1 is SGHAT and CDR2 FQNNGV. The CDR3 is 14 amino acids. Losses at the gene ends were 3 bases for V and 7 bases for J; bases not matched to a gene: 2. The DNA of the CDR3 is TGTGCCAGCAGCTTGGGGACAGGGGCTGAAAAACTGTTTTTT. Amino acid sequence: CASSLGTGAEKLFF.

This clonotype has a handful of counts. The V and J genes are TRBV12-3 or TRBV12-4 and TRBJ2-1, with D unresolved. Deletions cut 6 bases from V and 8 bases from J, with 20 bases between. This CDR3 region has 15 residues. The CDR3, as DNA: TGTGCCAGCAGCCCCAACCAATCCCTCATGGATGAGCAGTTCTTC. As protein: CASSPNQSLMDEQFF.

V gene TRBV12-3 or TRBV12-4 combines with J gene TRBJ2-6, with a possible D match to TRBD1 (6 bases). The V end lost 1 base, the J end lost 4 bases, and 14 bases lay between the germline ends. The CDR3 spans 17 residues. The chain's CDR3 is CASSLVAGVPGANVLTF. The CDR3 DNA reads as TGTGCCAGCAGTTTAGTTGCAGGGGTTCCCGGGGCCAACGTCCTGACTTTC.

This chain joins TRBV18 and TRBJ1-2; 10 positions match TRBD1. After removal of 4 bases from V and 6 bases from J, the junction contained 5 bases not matched to a gene. The germline CDR1 and CDR2 sequences are KGHSH and LQKENI. The CDR3 consists of 14 residues. CDR3 DNA: TGTGCCAGCTCACAAGCGACAGGGGGCGATGGCTACACCTTC. It is translated as CASSQATGGDGYTF.

The CDR3 region is CASSFARRDSGNTIYF. The CDR3 DNA reads TGTGCCAGCAGCTTTGCCAGACGGGACTCTGGAAACACCATATATTTT. J is TRBJ1-3 and V is TRBV7-9; no clear D gene. Germline CDR1 reads SEHNR; CDR2 reads FQNEAQ (reference sequence). The CDR3 extends over 16 amino acids. The V end lost 3 bases, the J end lost 0 bases, and 12 bases lay between the germline ends.

The chain combines TRBV5-6 with TRBJ1-5, with 7 bases that match TRBD1. Looked up from germline, CDR1 is SGHDT and CDR2 is YYEEEE. This CDR3 is built from 13 residues. V shed 4 bases and J 4 bases; nucleotides not matched to a gene: 2. The CDR3, as DNA: TGTGCCAGCAGCCGGGACAGAAATCAGCCCCAGCATTTT. Its translation: CASSRDRNQPQHF.

The rearrangement uses TRBV6-5 and TRBJ2-3; 8 nucleotides agree with TRBD1. This CDR3 is 15 amino acids long. Germline CDR1 is MNHEY and CDR2 is SVGAGI. The J segment lost 4 bases and the V segment lost 2 bases, leaving 5 bases of the junction unmatched. The CDR3 DNA sequence: TGTGCCAGCAGTTACGAGGGGACAGGCCCAGATACGCAGTATTTT. Protein: CASSYEGTGPDTQYF.

This clonotype was detected a few times. The V and J genes are TRBV30 and TRBJ2-7; D is unclear. Germline CDR1 and CDR2: GTSNPN and SVGIG (reference sequence). The CDR3 loop spans 11 amino acids. With 2 bases removed from V and 4 bases from J, the gap between germline ends came to 6 bases. This CDR3 is CAWSQLYEQYF. The CDR3 bases are TGTGCCTGGAGTCAGCTGTACGAGCAGTACTTC.

The chain uses TRBV11-2 and TRBJ2-1; D unresolved. Germline assignment: CDR1 SGHAT and CDR2 FQNNGV. V lost 5 bases and J lost 15, with 17 bases in between. The CDR3 covers 12 residues. CDR3 nucleotide sequence: TGTGCCAGCAGCCCGACGGGCGGTCGTGGGTTCTTC. It translates to CASSPTGGRGFF.